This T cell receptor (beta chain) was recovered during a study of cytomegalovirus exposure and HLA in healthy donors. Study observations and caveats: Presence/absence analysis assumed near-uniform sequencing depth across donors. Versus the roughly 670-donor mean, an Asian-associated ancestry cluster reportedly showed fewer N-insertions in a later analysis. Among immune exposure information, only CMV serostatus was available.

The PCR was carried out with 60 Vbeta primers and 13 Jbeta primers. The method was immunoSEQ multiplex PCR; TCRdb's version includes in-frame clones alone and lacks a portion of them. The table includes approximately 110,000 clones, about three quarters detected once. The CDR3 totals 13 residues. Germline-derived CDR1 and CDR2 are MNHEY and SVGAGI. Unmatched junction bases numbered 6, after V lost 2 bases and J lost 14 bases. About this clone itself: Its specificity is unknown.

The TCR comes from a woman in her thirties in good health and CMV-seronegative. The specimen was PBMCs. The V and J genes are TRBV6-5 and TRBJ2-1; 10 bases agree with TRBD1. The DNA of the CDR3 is TGTGCCAGCAGTTACACCGAGGACAGGGGGAAGTTCTTC. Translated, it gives CASSYTEDRGKFF.